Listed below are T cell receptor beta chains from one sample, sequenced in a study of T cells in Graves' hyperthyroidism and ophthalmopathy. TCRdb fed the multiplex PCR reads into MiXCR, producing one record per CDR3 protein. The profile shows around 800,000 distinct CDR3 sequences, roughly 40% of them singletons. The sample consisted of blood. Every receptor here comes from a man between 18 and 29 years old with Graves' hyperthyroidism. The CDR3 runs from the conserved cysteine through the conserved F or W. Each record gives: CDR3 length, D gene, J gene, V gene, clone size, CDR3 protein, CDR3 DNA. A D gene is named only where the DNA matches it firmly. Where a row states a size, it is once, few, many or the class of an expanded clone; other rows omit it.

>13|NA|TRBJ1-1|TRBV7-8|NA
CASSEGHVAEAFF
TGCGCCAGCAGTGAAGGACACGTCGCCGAAGCTTTCTTT
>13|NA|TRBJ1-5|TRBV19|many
CASSIGVLQPQHF
TGTGCCAGTAGTATCGGGGTATTACAGCCCCAGCATTTT
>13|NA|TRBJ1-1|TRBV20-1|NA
CSAARDRYTEAFF
TGCAGTGCCGCTAGGGACCGTTACACTGAAGCTTTCTTT
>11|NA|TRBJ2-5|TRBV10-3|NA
CADRAQETQYF
TGTGCCGACAGAGCGCAAGAGACCCAGTACTTC
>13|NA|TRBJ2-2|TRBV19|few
CASSIEWTGELFF
TGTGCCAGTAGTATAGAATGGACAGGGGAGCTGTTTTTT
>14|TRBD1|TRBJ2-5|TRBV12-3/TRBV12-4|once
CASFGQGARETQYF
TGTGCCAGCTTCGGACAGGGGGCGCGAGAGACCCAGTACTTC
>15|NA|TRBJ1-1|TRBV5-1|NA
CASSLTGQLNTEAFF
TGCGCCAGCAGCTTGACTGGCCAACTGAACACTGAAGCTTTCTTT
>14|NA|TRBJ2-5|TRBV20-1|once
CSAKVPGVGETQYF
TGCAGTGCTAAGGTTCCCGGGGTCGGGGAGACCCAGTACTTC
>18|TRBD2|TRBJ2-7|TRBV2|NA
CASSEGVRGGRAPYEQYF
TGTGCCAGCAGTGAAGGGGTCAGGGGCGGGAGGGCCCCCTACGAGCAGTACTTC
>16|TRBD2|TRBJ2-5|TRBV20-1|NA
CSAYASLAGAEETQYF
TGCAGTGCTTACGCTAGCCTAGCGGGGGCCGAAGAGACCCAGTACTTC
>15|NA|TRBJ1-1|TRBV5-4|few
CASSLTVTGSTEAFF
TGTGCCAGCAGCCTAACTGTGACAGGTTCGACTGAAGCTTTCTTT
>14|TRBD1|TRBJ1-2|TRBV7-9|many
CASSLAGTGVGYTF
TGTGCCAGCAGCTTAGCCGGGACAGGGGTCGGCTACACCTTC
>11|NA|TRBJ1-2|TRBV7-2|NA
CASLTTYGYTF
TGTGCCAGCCTGACTACCTATGGCTACACCTTC
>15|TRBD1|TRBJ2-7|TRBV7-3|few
CASSLRQGQGDEQYF
TGCGCCAGCAGCCTAAGACAGGGACAAGGAGACGAGCAGTACTTC
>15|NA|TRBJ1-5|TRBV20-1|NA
CSASEAVYSNQPQHF
TGCAGTGCTAGTGAGGCAGTTTATAGCAATCAGCCCCAGCATTTT
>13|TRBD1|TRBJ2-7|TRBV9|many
CASSAITGAEQYF
TGTGCCAGCAGCGCAATTACAGGGGCCGAGCAGTACTTC
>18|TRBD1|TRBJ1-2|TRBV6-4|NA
CASSDSKYFGQGGYGYTF
TGTGCCAGCAGTGACTCGAAATACTTTGGACAGGGGGGCTATGGCTACACCTTC
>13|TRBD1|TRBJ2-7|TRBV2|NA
CASVGTGTYEQYF
TGTGCCAGCGTTGGGACAGGAACCTACGAGCAGTACTTC
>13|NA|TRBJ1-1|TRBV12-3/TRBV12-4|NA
CASSFGGNAEAFF
TGTGCCAGCAGTTTCGGGGGTAACGCTGAAGCTTTCTTT
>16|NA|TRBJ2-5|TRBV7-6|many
CASSLNPWGGSETQYF
TGTGCCAGCAGCTTAAACCCCTGGGGCGGATCAGAGACCCAGTACTTC
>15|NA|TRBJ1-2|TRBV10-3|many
CAISESINTNYGYTF
TGTGCCATCAGTGAGTCGATCAATACTAACTATGGCTACACCTTC
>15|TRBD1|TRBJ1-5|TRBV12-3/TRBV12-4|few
CASRLQGRENQPQHF
TGTGCCAGCAGACTACAGGGGCGGGAGAATCAGCCCCAGCATTTT
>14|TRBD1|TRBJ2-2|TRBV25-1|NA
CASGGTGVTGELFF
TGTGCCAGCGGGGGGACAGGGGTTACCGGGGAGCTGTTTTTT
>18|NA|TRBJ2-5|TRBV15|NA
CATSRDNLAGPTGETQYF
TGTGCCACCAGCAGGGATAATCTAGCAGGGCCCACGGGGGAGACCCAGTACTTC
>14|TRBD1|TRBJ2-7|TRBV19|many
CASSTGQGSYEQYF
TGTGCCAGCAGTACAGGACAGGGCTCCTACGAGCAGTACTTC